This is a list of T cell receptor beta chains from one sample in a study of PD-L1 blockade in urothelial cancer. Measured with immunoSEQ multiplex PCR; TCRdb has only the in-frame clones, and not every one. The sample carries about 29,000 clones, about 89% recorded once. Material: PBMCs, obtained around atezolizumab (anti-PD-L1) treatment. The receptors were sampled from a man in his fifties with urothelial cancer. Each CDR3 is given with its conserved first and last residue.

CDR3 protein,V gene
CASSGAPTDTQYF,TRBV6-1
CASIGTSGGEQFF,TRBV2
CASSQDPTGRTDTQYF,TRBV4-1
CASSLWGDGGNLYNEQFF,TRBV7-2
CASSMVAGQGEQFF,TRBV19
CASSYGLAGGNDEQFF,TRBV5-1
CASSTGTDPSEQYF,TRBV19
CASSPPGTRAYNEQFF,TRBV18
CASSPPSSSQGQGAFF,TRBV18
CASGSDRVSQPQHF,TRBV19
CASSLEPGRWETQYF,TRBV7-8
CASSVGENNEQFF,TRBV6-4
CASSSDTLGQFYEQYF,TRBV11-1